Following are 32 T cell receptor beta chains from one sample sequenced in a study of T cell responses to AZD1222 COVID-19 vaccine. Repertoires were generated with immunoSEQ multiplex PCR, while TCRdb's copy carries only in-frame clones and drops some. This sample has about 130,000 clones; 94% occur once, and the top ten carry around 7%. The source was peripheral blood, collected on day 0 of AZD1222 vaccination. Receptors originate from an adult in good health.

The chain is built from TRBV7-6 and TRBJ2-3; 8 bases align to TRBD1. The V gene's germline CDR1 is SGHVS and CDR2 FNYEAQ. There are 15 residues in the CDR3. J was trimmed by 3 bases and V by 3 bases; bases with no gene match: 5. The CDR3 spells CASSLPTGGTDTQYF. The CDR3 DNA follows: TGTGCCAGCAGCTTGCCCACAGGGGGAACAGATACGCAGTATTTT.

The rearrangement uses TRBV7-6 and TRBJ2-3; 8 bases agree with TRBD2. V lost 8 bases and J lost 4; bases outside the gene matches: 11. Germline V gives CDR1 SGHVS, CDR2 FNYEAQ. This CDR3 is 15 amino acids long. The CDR3 DNA reads as TGTGCCAGCGGATTCGGACCGGGAGGGTCAGATACGCAGTATTTT. This sequence encodes CASGFGPGGSDTQYF.

The chain uses TRBV5-1 and TRBJ1-6; a possible D gene is TRBD1 (5 bases). The V gene lost 1 base and the J gene lost 7 bases, with 9 bases spanning the gap. The CDR3 consists of 14 residues. Per the germline V gene, CDR1 is SGHRS and CDR2 is YFSETQ. The CDR3 sequence is CASSLTGDNSPLHF. CDR3 bases: TGCGCCAGCAGCTTGACAGGTGACAATTCACCCCTCCACTTT.

There are a few counts of this clone. CDR3 residues: CASSRSGLAVSTDTQYF. The CDR3 coding sequence is TGTGCCAGCAGTCGCTCCGGACTAGCGGTTAGCACAGATACGCAGTATTTT. This chain links TRBV6-6 with TRBJ2-3; 10 bases agree with TRBD2. V trimming: 5 bases; J trimming: 0 bases; junction bases outside the gene matches: 8. CDR1 MNHNY and CDR2 SVGAGI come from the germline V gene (reference sequence). The length of the CDR3 is 17 residues.

The chain is built from TRBV9 and TRBJ2-3; 8 nucleotides line up with TRBD2. This CDR3 is built from 16 residues. The V and J ends lost 0 bases and 6 bases, in that order; junction bases with no gene match: 9. Per germline, CDR1 SGDLS and CDR2 YYNGEE. The CDR3 sequence is CASSVGSSGSLDTQYF. The CDR3 DNA reads as TGTGCCAGCAGCGTAGGGTCCAGCGGGAGCTTGGATACGCAGTATTTT. Full variable domain (remainder filled in from reference TRBV9 and TRBJ2-3): DSGVTQTPKHLITATGQRVTLRCSPRSGDLSVYWYQQSLDQGLQFLIQYYNGEERAKGNILERFSAQQFPDLHSELNLSSLELGDSALYFCASSVGSSGSLDTQYFGPGTRLTVL.

The chain recombines TRBV4-2 with TRBJ2-6; D is uncertain. Germline CDR1 LGHNA, CDR2 YNFKEQ. The CDR3 contains 16 residues. Trimming removed 0 bases at V and 1 base at J, with 7 bases between. The chain's CDR3 is CASSQESGSGANVLTF. CDR3 nucleotide sequence: TGTGCCAGCAGCCAAGAATCCGGTTCTGGGGCCAACGTCCTGACTTTC.

This clone was counted between two and nine times. The V call is TRBV30, the J call TRBJ1-2, with D hard to call. Per germline, CDR1 GTSNPN and CDR2 SVGIG (reference sequence). V was clipped by 3 bases and J by 5 bases, with 10 bases between them. The CDR3 totals 12 residues. The CDR3 region is CAWRHTTYGYTF. CDR3 DNA: TGTGCCTGGAGACACACAACTTATGGCTACACCTTC.

The J gene is TRBJ1-1, the V gene TRBV9; no reliable D call. Trimming left V 6 bases short and J 1 base short, with 19 bases between. This CDR3 region has 16 residues. Germline V gene data show CDR1 as SGDLS and CDR2 as YYNGEE. The CDR3 sequence is CASNPTLWGQNTEAFF. The CDR3, as DNA: TGTGCCAGCAACCCTACCTTGTGGGGTCAGAACACTGAAGCTTTCTTT.

V usage is TRBV11-2 and J usage is TRBJ2-7; TRBD2 aligns across 11 bases. The CDR3 length is 13 residues. The V gene end was trimmed by 6 bases and the J gene end by 6 bases; junction bases not matched to a gene: 4. Germline V lookup: CDR1 SGHAT, CDR2 FQNNGV. CDR3 loop: CASSWLAGGEQYF. CDR3 nucleotides: TGTGCCAGCAGTTGGCTAGCGGGGGGCGAGCAGTACTTC. The whole variable domain, filled in from reference TRBV11-2 and TRBJ2-7, reads EAGVAQSPRYKIIEKRQSVAFWCNPISGHATLYWYQQILGQGPKLLIQFQNNGVVDDSQLPKDRFSAERLKGVDSTLKIQPAKLEDSAVYLCASSWLAGGEQYFGPGTRLTVT.

This chain links TRBV13 with TRBJ2-1; 13 bases are shared with TRBD2. The germline V gene has CDR1 PRHDT and CDR2 FYEKMQ (reference sequence). There are 13 residues in the CDR3. J was trimmed by 9 bases and V by 5 bases; bases with no gene match: 1. The CDR3 DNA reads as TGTGCCAGCAGCAGGACTAGCGGGAGTGAGCAGTTCTTC. Translation: CASSRTSGSEQFF. Full variable domain (rest looked up from reference TRBV13 and TRBJ2-1): AAGVIQSPRHLIKEKRETATLKCYPIPRHDTVYWYQQGPGQDPQFLISFYEKMQSDKGSIPDRFSAQQFSDYHSELNMSSLELGDSALYFCASSRTSGSEQFFGPGTRLTVL.

This chain links TRBV4-2 with TRBJ2-3, with 10 bases that match TRBD2. The CDR3 totals 15 residues. Germline CDR1 LGHNA, CDR2 YNFKEQ. Trimming removed 1 base from V and 6 bases from J; junction bases left unmatched: 4. The CDR3 loop is CASSQVLAGEDTQYF. Written as DNA, the CDR3 is TGTGCCAGCAGCCAAGTTCTAGCGGGAGAGGATACGCAGTATTTT.

The chain carries TRBV7-2 and TRBJ1-4; D call uncertain. The CDR3 loop spans 18 amino acids. Germline CDR1 reads SGHTA; CDR2 reads FQGNSA. V dropped 1 base and J dropped 0 bases, with 15 bases sitting between them. CDR3 residues: CASSLGVPGIATNEKLFF. CDR3 coding DNA: TGTGCCAGCAGCTTAGGGGTCCCGGGGATCGCAACTAATGAAAAACTGTTTTTT.

This clone was detected only once. The CDR3 sequence: CASSHTRGSTDTQYF. The CDR3 DNA is TGTGCCAGCAGCCATACAAGGGGGAGCACAGATACGCAGTATTTT. V usage is TRBV4-2 and J usage is TRBJ2-3; possibly TRBD1 for D (6 bases). In germline, CDR1 is LGHNA, CDR2 YNFKEQ. The V gene lost 3 bases and the J gene lost 0 bases, with 10 bases spanning the gap. The CDR3 loop spans 15 amino acids.

The chain uses TRBV3-1 (or the pseudogene TRBV3-2) and TRBJ2-1; TRBD2 agrees at 11 bases. This CDR3 is built from 14 residues. V shed 2 bases and J 6 bases; nucleotides not matched to a gene: 0. Germline V gene sequence: CDR1 LGHDT, CDR2 YNNKEL (reference sequence). The CDR3 spells CASSQLAGGNEQFF. The CDR3 coding sequence is TGTGCCAGCAGCCAACTAGCGGGAGGCAATGAGCAGTTCTTC.

This sequence joins TRBV6-6 and TRBJ2-7, with 9 bases that match TRBD2. The germline V gene has CDR1 MNHNY and CDR2 SVGAGI (reference sequence). This CDR3 is 15 amino acids long. Trimming took 2 bases from V and 7 from J; bases not matched to a gene: 9. CDR3 residues: CASSYGAGGPREQYF. The CDR3 DNA reads as TGTGCCAGCAGTTACGGGGCGGGAGGGCCAAGAGAGCAGTACTTC.

J is TRBJ2-1 and V is TRBV7-2; 13 bases fit TRBD2. This CDR3 has 16 residues. Trimming cost V 1 base and J 13 bases; bases outside gene matches: 10. The V gene's germline CDR1 is SGHTA and CDR2 FQGNSA. The CDR3 sequence: CASSLGTGLAGDGQFF. In DNA form, the CDR3 reads TGTGCCAGCAGCTTAGGGACTGGACTAGCGGGAGACGGACAGTTCTTC. Full variable domain (outside the CDR3, taken from reference TRBV7-2 and TRBJ2-1): GAGVSQSPSNKVTEKGKDVELRCDPISGHTALYWYRQSLGQGLEFLIYFQGNSAPDKSGLPSDRFSAERTGGSVSTLTIQRTQQEDSAVYLCASSLGTGLAGDGQFFGPGTRLTVL.

The rearrangement joins TRBV7-9 to TRBJ1-4; D is unclear. CDR1 is SEHNR, CDR2 FQNEAQ, per germline (reference sequence). There are 15 residues in the CDR3. V was clipped by 3 bases and J by 3 bases, with 11 bases between them. CDR3 in DNA: TGTGCCAGCAGCTTTTTTGAGACGGCTAATGAAAAACTGTTTTTT. Residues: CASSFFETANEKLFF.

The chain recombines TRBV7-9 with TRBJ1-4; D not resolved. From germline, CDR1 is SEHNR and CDR2 FQNEAQ (reference sequence). Deletions cut 7 bases from V and 0 bases from J, with 9 bases between. The length of the CDR3 is 14 residues. CDR3 coding DNA: TGTGCCAGCACCCCTATTGCAACTAATGAAAAACTGTTTTTT. It translates to CASTPIATNEKLFF.

This chain connects TRBV28 to TRBJ1-1; 10 nucleotides agree with TRBD1. V shed 4 bases and J 5 bases; nucleotides not matched to a gene: 10. The CDR3 consists of 16 residues. Germline V gives CDR1 MDHEN, CDR2 SYDVKM. In DNA, the CDR3 is TGTGCCAGCAGTTCCTGGACAGGGGGGGAAAAAACTGAAGCTTTCTTT. As protein: CASSSWTGGEKTEAFF. Looking up the rest from reference TRBV28 and TRBJ1-1 gives the full variable domain: DVKVTQSSRYLVKRTGEKVFLECVQDMDHENMFWYRQDPGLGLRLIYFSYDVKMKEKGDIPEGYSVSREKKERFSLILESASTNQTSMYLCASSSWTGGEKTEAFFGQGTRLTVV.

This chain joins TRBV9 and TRBJ2-7, with D possibly being TRBD2 (7 bases). Trimming removed 0 bases from V and 0 bases from J, with 10 bases in between. From germline, CDR1 is SGDLS and CDR2 YYNGEE. CDR3 length equals 15 residues. CDR3 sequence reads: CASSVGGGVSYEQYF. DNA of the CDR3: TGTGCCAGCAGCGTAGGGGGGGGCGTCTCCTACGAGCAGTACTTC.

The gene calls are TRBV5-5 and TRBJ1-1; possible D gene TRBD1, 5 bases. CDR1 is SGHKS, CDR2 YYEKEE, per germline (reference sequence). The CDR3 covers 17 residues. V was shortened by 0 bases and J by 2 bases, with 17 bases between the two germline ends. The CDR3 reads CASSLDGGRARNTEAFF. CDR3 nucleotides: TGTGCCAGCAGCTTGGATGGGGGTCGGGCCCGAAACACTGAAGCTTTCTTT.

Concerning this clone: The same CDR3 can be traced to other DNA sequences in this sample. The chain carries TRBV19 and TRBJ2-3; no firm D call. V dropped 3 bases and J dropped 5 bases, with 3 bases sitting between them. Germline CDR1 and CDR2: LNHDA and SQIVND (reference sequence). CDR3 size: 11 residues. DNA of the CDR3: TGTGCCAGTAGTATCGGAGATACGCAGTATTTT. Its protein is CASSIGDTQYF.

V and J are TRBV11-1 and TRBJ2-1; 12 positions agree with TRBD2. J gave up 8 bases and V 1 base, and 6 bases lay outside the gene matches. The germline CDR1 and CDR2 sequences are SGHAT and FQDESV (reference sequence). There are 16 residues in the CDR3. CDR3 sequence (DNA): TGTGCCAGCAGCTTAGGACTAGCGGGAGCTGTAGATGAGCAGTTCTTC. Its protein is CASSLGLAGAVDEQFF.

The CDR3 DNA reads as TGTGCCAGCAGCTTCGGCAGGGAGGGTCAGCCCCAGCATTTT. Translating it yields CASSFGREGQPQHF. This rearrangement joins TRBV11-2 to TRBJ1-5; D is possibly TRBD1 (5 bases). V lost 3 bases and J lost 6, with 12 bases in between. The germline V gene encodes CDR1 SGHAT and CDR2 FQNNGV. The CDR3 covers 14 residues.

This clone was recorded a few times. The same CDR3 is also encoded by other DNA sequences in this sample. V gene TRBV4-1 combines with J gene TRBJ1-1, with a weak D call TRBD1 (5 bases). The CDR3 is 15 amino acids. The germline gives CDR1 MGHRA, CDR2 YSYEKL. The germline V and J ends were trimmed by 0 bases and 3 bases, with 11 bases remaining between them. The CDR3 protein is CASSQDRQGYTEAFF. The CDR3 nucleotides read TGCGCCAGCAGCCAAGATAGGCAGGGCTACACTGAAGCTTTCTTT.

Here the CDR3 reads CASSKARRNEQFF. Here the CDR3 DNA reads TGTGCCAGCAGCAAAGCACGGCGCAATGAGCAGTTCTTC. The chain employs TRBV21-1 and TRBJ2-1. TRBV21-1 is given as a pseudogene. The CDR3 has 13 amino acids.

The rearrangement links TRBV7-2 to TRBJ2-1, with D possibly TRBD2 on 7 matching bases. Germline CDR1 reads SGHTA; CDR2 reads FQGNSA. This CDR3 is 16 amino acids long. V was pared by 5 bases and J by 8 bases, with 22 bases between. The CDR3 reads CASSLNTGGLSYEQFF. The CDR3 nucleotides are TGTGCCAGCAGCCTTAACACGGGGGGCCTTAGCTATGAGCAGTTCTTC.

This sequence joins TRBV5-1 and TRBJ2-3; 11 nucleotides agree with TRBD2. Germline-derived CDR1 and CDR2 are SGHRS and YFSETQ. There are 18 residues in the CDR3. Trimming removed 0 bases from V and 3 bases from J; junction bases left unmatched: 9. Here the CDR3 DNA reads TGCGCCAGCAGCTTGGGCGGGACTAGCGGAGGCGGTACAGATACGCAGTATTTT. It encodes CASSLGGTSGGGTDTQYF.

This clone was seen a few times. This chain uses TRBV5-4 with TRBJ2-7, with 9 nucleotides matching TRBD1. V lost 4 bases, J lost 0 bases, and 5 bases stayed unmatched. CDR1 and CDR2 (germline): SGHNT, YYREEE (reference sequence). The CDR3 loop spans 15 amino acids. CDR3 in DNA: TGTGCCAGCAGCAAGGACAGGGGACCCTCCTACGAGCAGTACTTC. This translates into CASSKDRGPSYEQYF.

Comment on this clone: The sample carries other DNA sequences with the same CDR3. The rearrangement links TRBV6-6 to TRBJ1-5; 9 nucleotides match TRBD1. The CDR3 has 14 residues. J gave up 3 bases and V 7 bases, and 4 bases lay outside the gene matches. Germline values: CDR1 MNHNY, CDR2 SVGAGI (reference sequence). The CDR3 loop reads CASMGQGNNQPQHF. The CDR3 DNA is TGTGCCAGCATGGGACAGGGTAACAATCAGCCCCAGCATTTT.

The chain has TRBV7-6 and TRBJ2-7; D ambiguous. The germline gives CDR1 SGHVS, CDR2 FNYEAQ. With 5 bases removed from V and 0 bases from J, the gap between germline ends came to 17 bases. The CDR3 has 16 residues. In nucleotides, the CDR3 is TGTGCCAGCAGCCCTGAAGGGTTCAAAAGCTCCTACGAGCAGTACTTC. This translates into CASSPEGFKSSYEQYF.

The chain couples TRBV12-3 or TRBV12-4 to TRBJ2-2; tentatively, D is TRBD2 (5 bases). V was trimmed by 6 bases and J by 7 bases, leaving 12 bases between them. The CDR3 sequence is 13 residues long. The CDR3 region is CASSTDGNGELFF. CDR3 coding DNA: TGTGCCAGCAGCACCGACGGGAACGGGGAGCTGTTTTTT.